This TCR beta chain originates from a study of blood T cells in healthy people across ages. This clonotype has only a few counts. Trimming stripped 2 bases from V and 2 bases from J, with 24 bases between. Germline-derived CDR1 and CDR2 are SGHTA and FQGNSA. The CDR3 extends over 19 amino acids. The authors ran a second PCR of roughly 6 to 12 cycles using a sample-barcoded 5' primer and a J-beta primer mix. TCRdb fed the 5' RACE reads into MiXCR, producing one record per CDR3 protein. The sample comprises under 2,000,000 distinct CDR3 sequences, 49% of which are singletons, and 2.1% rests with the top ten.

This TCR came from a woman between 40 and 50 years old in good health. The material sequenced was blood. The chain uses TRBV7-2 and TRBJ2-5; a weak D match, TRBD1 (5 bases). The CDR3 spells CASSLPLALDKGIQETQYF. The CDR3, as DNA: TGTGCCAGCAGCTTACCACTTGCCTTGGACAAGGGAATTCAAGAGACCCAGTACTTC. Drawing the rest from reference TRBV7-2 and TRBJ2-5, the complete variable domain is GAGVSQSPSNKVTEKGKDVELRCDPISGHTALYWYRQSLGQGLEFLIYFQGNSAPDKSGLPSDRFSAERTGGSVSTLTIQRTQQEDSAVYLCASSLPLALDKGIQETQYFGPGTRLLVL.